The 21 T cell receptor beta chains in this list originate from one sample, sequenced in a study of blood T cells in healthy people across ages. With a J-beta primer mix and a sample-barcoded 5' primer, a second PCR ran 7 to 11 cycles. TCRdb passed the 5' RACE reads through MiXCR, listing each CDR3 protein once. Among about a million distinct CDR3 sequences, less than 45% were seen once, and the ten largest hold around 14%. Sequences were obtained from blood. All receptors come from a man younger than 35 in good health.

The J gene is TRBJ2-3, the V gene TRBV7-2; TRBD1 aligns across 8 bases. Trimming took 0 bases from V and 2 from J; bases not matched to a gene: 10. The CDR3 is made up of 18 amino acids. In germline, CDR1 is SGHTA, CDR2 FQGNSA. CDR3 in DNA: TGTGCCAGCAGCTTAGCTTCGACAGGGGCTCCACCCACAGATACGCAGTATTTT. Its translation: CASSLASTGAPPTDTQYF.

This clonotype has more than one count but fewer than ten. The chain joins TRBV7-9 to TRBJ1-2; D perhaps matches TRBD1 (6 bases). Germline V gene data show CDR1 as SEHNR and CDR2 as FQNEAQ (reference sequence). Trimming removed 1 base from V and 7 bases from J, with 13 bases in between. This CDR3 is 14 amino acids long. CDR3 bases: TGTGCCAGCAGCTTAGGTGGGACACAGAGTGGCTACACCTTC. Its protein product is CASSLGGTQSGYTF. Using reference TRBV7-9 and TRBJ1-2 for the parts outside the CDR3, the full variable domain is DTGVSQNPRHKITKRGQNVTFRCDPISEHNRLYWYRQTLGQGPEFLTYFQNEAQLEKSRLLSDRFSAERPKGSFSTLEIQRTEQGDSAMYLCASSLGGTQSGYTFGSGTRLTVV.

This clonotype was seen more than once but under ten times. The chain couples TRBV9 to TRBJ1-2; a weak D match, TRBD1 (6 bases). CDR1 and CDR2 (germline): SGDLS, YYNGEE. V lost 3 bases and J 4 bases, leaving 13 bases between the germline ends. The CDR3 extends over 14 amino acids. The CDR3 nucleotides read TGTGCCAGCAGCGCCCACGGGACAATCTATGGCTACACCTTC. Its translation: CASSAHGTIYGYTF.

This clonotype has a handful of counts. This chain links TRBV3-1 with TRBJ2-1; TRBD1 is a possible D gene (5 bases). Per the germline V gene, CDR1 is LGHDT and CDR2 is YNNKEL (reference sequence). The CDR3 contains 16 residues. V was cut by 1 base and J by 4 bases, with 14 bases left in between. As DNA, the CDR3 is TGTGCCAGCAGCCAAGTTGCCCGCAGGGCGTACAATGAGCAGTTCTTC. As protein: CASSQVARRAYNEQFF.

The chain combines TRBV5-1 with TRBJ1-1, with D perhaps TRBD1 (5 bases). Between the trimmed V and J ends, which lost 4 bases and 4 bases, there was a span of 14 bases. This CDR3 spans 14 amino acids. The germline CDR1 and CDR2 sequences are SGHRS and YFSETQ. In DNA, the CDR3 is TGCGCCAGCAGCCGGGGGGACCTGGGCACTGAAGCTTTCTTT. As protein: CASSRGDLGTEAFF.

This clonotype was seen repeatedly, ten times or more. This chain links TRBV12-3 or TRBV12-4 with TRBJ2-5; D uncertain. The CDR3 length is 12 residues. The V and J ends lost 2 bases and 4 bases respectively, with 5 bases between them. DNA for the CDR3: TGTGCCAGCAGTTTACGACGAGAGACCCAGTACTTC. Translating it yields CASSLRRETQYF.

About this clonotype itself: A read error may explain this, as a much larger clone is one base away. The V call is TRBV12-3 or TRBV12-4, the J call TRBJ2-3; 9 bases are shared with TRBD2. The V segment lost 6 bases and the J segment 4 bases; nucleotides outside the gene matches: 8. CDR3 length equals 15 residues. This CDR3 is CASSSSGASPDTQYF. In DNA, the CDR3 is TGTGCCAGCAGCTCTAGCGGGGCCAGCCCAGATACGCAGTATTTT.

The rearrangement joins TRBV14 to TRBJ2-1; 8 bases fit TRBD1. The germline CDR1 and CDR2 sequences are SGHDN and FVKESK. The trim removed 1 base at V and 5 bases at J, leaving 1 base unmatched. This CDR3 is built from 14 residues. The CDR3, as DNA: TGTGCCAGCAGCCAAGCGGACAGGGACAATGAGCAGTTCTTC. Its translation is CASSQADRDNEQFF.

This clonotype has at least ten counts. The CDR3 nucleotides read TGCGCCAGCAGCTTGGGACAGACGAACACTGAAGCTTTCTTT. Amino acids: CASSLGQTNTEAFF. The rearrangement uses TRBV5-1 and TRBJ1-1; the D gene is possibly TRBD1 (5 bases). V was shortened by 0 bases and J by 1 base, with 7 bases between the two germline ends. The germline gives CDR1 SGHRS, CDR2 YFSETQ. CDR3 length: 14 residues.

The V and J genes are TRBV12-3 or TRBV12-4 and TRBJ1-2, with D possibly TRBD1 on 5 matching bases. There are 14 residues in the CDR3. V lost 4 bases, J lost 4 bases, and 13 bases lay in between. CDR3 sequence (DNA): TGTGCCAGCAGTTGGGTGGGGGATCCCTATGGCTACACCTTC. Protein: CASSWVGDPYGYTF.

This clonotype was seen a single time. The chain couples TRBV28 to TRBJ2-5; D is ambiguous. The CDR3 has 15 residues. The germline V gene has CDR1 MDHEN and CDR2 SYDVKM. Trimming removed 3 bases at V and 7 bases at J, with 18 bases between. CDR3 sequence: CASSLFVGSLLTQYF. As DNA, the CDR3 is TGTGCCAGCAGTTTGTTCGTGGGATCCCTTCTGACCCAGTACTTC.

The genes are TRBV4-2 and TRBJ2-2; 8 nucleotides align to TRBD2. CDR3 length: 19 amino acids. Germline CDR1 is LGHNA and CDR2 is YNFKEQ. J lost 0 bases, V lost 0 bases, and 9 bases had no gene match. The CDR3 loop is CASSQDPITSGPNTGELFF. The CDR3 DNA follows: TGTGCCAGCAGCCAAGATCCCATCACTAGCGGACCGAACACCGGGGAGCTGTTTTTT.

The chain employs TRBV20-1 and TRBJ1-2; D remains unclear. With 0 bases removed from V and 4 bases from J, the gap between germline ends came to 12 bases. There are 14 residues in the CDR3. In germline, CDR1 is DFQATT, CDR2 SNEGSKA (reference sequence). CDR3 coding DNA: TGCAGTGCTAGAGAAGGCTTGGAGGGCTATGGCTACACCTTC. This sequence encodes CSAREGLEGYGYTF.

This clonotype was observed a few times. The chain uses TRBV5-1 and TRBJ2-7; D is possibly TRBD2 (7 bases). The CDR3 sequence is 15 residues long. V dropped 2 bases and J dropped 4 bases, with 16 bases sitting between them. Germline-derived CDR1 and CDR2 are SGHRS and YFSETQ. The chain's CDR3 is CASSLPGGEKYEQYF. In DNA, the CDR3 is TGCGCCAGCAGCTTACCGGGGGGCGAAAAATACGAGCAGTACTTC.

CDR3 sequence: CASRGTAYNSPLHF. For the CDR3, the DNA is TGTGCCAGCAGAGGGACAGCTTATAATTCACCCCTCCACTTT. V usage is TRBV12-3 or TRBV12-4 and J usage is TRBJ1-6, with 7 positions matching TRBD1. V was pared by 6 bases and J by 4 bases, with 3 bases of the junction left unmatched. The CDR3 consists of 14 residues.

V gene TRBV10-3 combines with J gene TRBJ1-4, with D maybe TRBD1 (6 bases). The V gene lost 6 bases and the J gene lost 0 bases, with 20 bases spanning the gap. The germline V gene encodes CDR1 ENHRY and CDR2 SYGVKD. This CDR3 region has 18 residues. CDR3 protein: CAIRGTFRIRPTNEKLFF. The CDR3, as DNA: TGTGCCATCAGGGGGACATTTCGGATTCGTCCAACTAATGAAAAACTGTTTTTT.

This clonotype has more than one count but fewer than ten. This chain joins TRBV15 and TRBJ2-7, with 9 bases lining up with TRBD1. The V and J ends lost 1 base and 9 bases, in that order; junction bases with no gene match: 10. CDR1 is LNHNV and CDR2 is YYDKDF in the germline V gene (reference sequence). The CDR3 is made up of 15 amino acids. DNA of the CDR3: TGTGCCACCAGCAGAGGGGGATTGGACAGGGGTTGGCAGTACTTC. It specifies CATSRGGLDRGWQYF.

V usage is TRBV4-2 and J usage is TRBJ1-2; D is perhaps TRBD1 (5 bases). This CDR3 spans 15 amino acids. Trimming removed 0 bases from V and 4 bases from J, with 12 bases in between. The germline V gene has CDR1 LGHNA and CDR2 YNFKEQ. CDR3 nucleotide sequence: TGTGCCAGCAGCCAAGAGTCGGGGGATACCTATGGCTACACCTTC. This encodes CASSQESGDTYGYTF.

The V call is TRBV5-1, the J call TRBJ1-1, with no clear D. The V and J ends lost 1 base and 0 bases respectively, with 7 bases between them. The CDR3 is 14 amino acids. CDR1 SGHRS and CDR2 YFSETQ come from the germline V gene. The CDR3 coding sequence is TGCGCCAGCAGCTTGAGAGGCATGAACACTGAAGCTTTCTTT. Residues: CASSLRGMNTEAFF. The full variable domain, with the rest looked up from reference TRBV5-1 and TRBJ1-1, is KAGVTQTPRYLIKTRGQQVTLSCSPISGHRSVSWYQQTPGQGLQFLFEYFSETQRNKGNFPGRFSGRQFSNSRSEMNVSTLELGDSALYLCASSLRGMNTEAFFGQGTRLTVV.

The chain combines TRBV7-6 with TRBJ1-1; D not resolved. Germline-derived CDR1 and CDR2 are SGHVS and FNYEAQ. V was pared by 8 bases and J by 3 bases, with 7 bases between. The CDR3 length is 11 residues. CDR3 sequence reads: CASFLDTEAFF. The CDR3 nucleotides read TGTGCCAGCTTTCTCGACACTGAAGCTTTCTTT.

There are a few counts of this clonotype. The chain combines TRBV5-6 with TRBJ2-1, with TRBD2 matching 8 bases. The J call may be mistaken, given a closer DNA end match to TRBJ2-7. The CDR3 consists of 16 residues. The germline gives CDR1 SGHDT, CDR2 YYEEEE. This chain's CDR3 is CASRDQSGGTYNEQYF. The CDR3 nucleotides read TGTGCCAGCAGGGATCAGAGCGGGGGAACCTACAATGAGCAGTACTTC.